The entry below gives a single TCR beta chain sequence along with its context. Mismatch with germline at one junction end may stem from a read error. This entry comes from a study of blood T cells in healthy people across ages. Then a second PCR, running roughly 7 to 11 cycles, was carried out with a sample-barcoded 5' primer and a J-beta primer mix. Every single cDNA molecule received a tag from a template-switch adaptor with 12 random nucleotides. TCRdb itself ran the 5' RACE reads through MiXCR, one entry per CDR3 protein. This sample has some 760,000 distinct CDR3 sequences, with roughly 25% found just once. Germline CDR1 and CDR2: SQVTM and ANQGSEA. The CDR3 extends over 13 amino acids. Extraction of total RNA produced a minimum of 5 micrograms from each sample. This sample also belongs to another study, concerning T cells of mothers and their children.

The clonotype comes from a boy between 10 and 17 years old in good health. The gene calls are TRBV29-1 and TRBJ1-4; D is unresolved. Sequencing used blood. The CDR3 coding sequence is TGCAGCATTGAAACGGCAACTAATGAAAAACTGTTTTTT. As protein: CSIETATNEKLFF.